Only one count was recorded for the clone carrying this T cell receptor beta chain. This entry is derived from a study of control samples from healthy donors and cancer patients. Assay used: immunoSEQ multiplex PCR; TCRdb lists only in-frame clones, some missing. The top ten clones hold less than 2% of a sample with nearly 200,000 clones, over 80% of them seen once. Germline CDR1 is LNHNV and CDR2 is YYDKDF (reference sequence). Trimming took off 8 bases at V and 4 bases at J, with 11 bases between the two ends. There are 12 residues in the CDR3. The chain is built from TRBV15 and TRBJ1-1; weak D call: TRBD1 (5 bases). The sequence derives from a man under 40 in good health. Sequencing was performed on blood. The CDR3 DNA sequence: TGTGCCACCCGAGACAGTCCCACTGAAGCTTTCTTT. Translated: CATRDSPTEAFF.